Sequencing of this T cell receptor (beta chain) was carried out in a study of immune evolution from preneoplasia to lung adenocarcinoma. The CDR3 is made up of 14 amino acids. From germline, CDR1 is SQVTM and CDR2 ANQGSEA. V lost 5 bases to trimming and J lost 10 bases; unmatched junction nucleotides: 10. Patients had resection in Japan or China between about 2013 and 2017. Repertoires were generated with immunoSEQ multiplex PCR, while TCRdb's copy carries only in-frame clones and drops some. The table includes some 3,900 clones, around 85% detected once. This sequence joins TRBV29-1 and TRBJ1-3; 11 bases are shared with TRBD1. This sequence originates from a person aged 70 to 85 with lung adenocarcinoma. The specimen was FFPE adjacent normal lung tissue. DNA for the CDR3: TGCAGCGTTAAGGGGACAGGGGGAGATAGGACCATATATTTT. Protein: CSVKGTGGDRTIYF.